This TCR beta chain was observed in a study of PD-L1 blockade in urothelial cancer. Study-level background: The study started patients on atezolizumab at some point between 2014 and 2016, giving 1,200 mg intravenously every 3 weeks. Median T cell yield from blood was roughly 140,000. The authors examined blood 3 weeks (second dose) and 6 weeks after treatment start.

V was pared by 6 bases and J by 5 bases, with 12 bases between. There are 13 residues in the CDR3. CDR1 and CDR2 from the germline V gene are MDHEN and SYDVKM. Assay: immunoSEQ multiplex PCR; the TCRdb copy retains only in-frame clones and omits some. The sample carries about 130,000 clones, roughly 84% recorded once. The time point here: pretreatment peripheral blood. Disease in patients was locally advanced or metastatic urothelial carcinoma. The clonotype originates from a man aged 45 to 65 with urothelial cancer. The sequencing here drew on PBMCs, taken around atezolizumab (anti-PD-L1) treatment. The rearrangement links TRBV28 to TRBJ2-3; D may be TRBD2 (6 bases). DNA for the CDR3: TGTGCCAGCAGGGCTCCAGCGGGAGATACGCAGTATTTT. Translated, it gives CASRAPAGDTQYF.